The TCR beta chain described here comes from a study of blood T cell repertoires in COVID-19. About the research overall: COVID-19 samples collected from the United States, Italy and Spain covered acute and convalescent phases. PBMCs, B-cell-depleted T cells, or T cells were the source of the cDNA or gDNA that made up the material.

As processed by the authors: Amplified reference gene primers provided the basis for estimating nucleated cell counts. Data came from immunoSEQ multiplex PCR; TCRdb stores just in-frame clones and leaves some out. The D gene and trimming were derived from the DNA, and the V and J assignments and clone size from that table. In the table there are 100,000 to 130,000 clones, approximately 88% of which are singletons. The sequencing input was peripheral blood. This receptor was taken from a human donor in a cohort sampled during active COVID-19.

Here the CDR3 reads CASRDGQLTDTQYF. CDR3 nucleotide sequence: TGTGCCAGCAGGGATGGACAGCTCACAGATACGCAGTATTTT. The chain has TRBV2 and TRBJ2-3; D possibly corresponds to TRBD1 (6 bases). In germline, CDR1 is SNHLY, CDR2 FYNNEI. The CDR3 contains 14 residues. Trimming took 6 bases from V and 2 from J, leaving 12 bases between them.